A selection of T cell receptor beta chains follows, all from one sample in a study of blood T cell repertoires in COVID-19. Generated by immunoSEQ multiplex PCR, the TCRdb table keeps only in-frame clones and is missing some. This table has about 36,000 clones, 90% appearing once. Input material: peripheral blood. These receptors were collected from a human donor in a cohort sampled during active COVID-19. Both conserved end residues are part of each CDR3. Each record gives: V gene, J gene, clone size, D gene, CDR3 DNA, CDR3 protein. A D gene is named only where the DNA matches it firmly. Where a row states a size, it is once, few, many or the class of an expanded clone; other rows omit it.

V gene: TRBV28; J gene: TRBJ1-1; clone size: -; D gene: -; CDR3 DNA: TGTGCCAGCAGTTTACAGGGCGGGGGGCGGACTGAAGCTTTCTTT; CDR3 protein: CASSLQGGGRTEAFF
V gene: TRBV3-1/TRBV3-2; J gene: TRBJ2-1; clone size: -; D gene: TRBD2; CDR3 DNA: TGTGCCAGCAGCCAAGTATTTGCGGGAGTAGCGGCCAGCTCCTACAATGAGCAGTTCTTC; CDR3 protein: CASSQVFAGVAASSYNEQFF
V gene: TRBV27; J gene: TRBJ2-7; clone size: -; D gene: TRBD2; CDR3 DNA: TGTGCCAGCAGCCCCACTAGCGGAGTTGTCTCCTACGAGCAGTACTTC; CDR3 protein: CASSPTSGVVSYEQYF
V gene: TRBV28; J gene: TRBJ1-3; clone size: -; D gene: TRBD1; CDR3 DNA: TGTGCCAGCAGACCACCCGGGACAGGGGGCTCTGGAAACACCATATATTTT; CDR3 protein: CASRPPGTGGSGNTIYF
V gene: TRBV28; J gene: TRBJ1-6; clone size: few; D gene: TRBD1; CDR3 DNA: TGTGCCAGCAGTTTAGGGTTGGACAGGGGGAAGAGTCACTTT; CDR3 protein: CASSLGLDRGKSHF
V gene: TRBV5-4; J gene: TRBJ2-7; clone size: -; D gene: TRBD2; CDR3 DNA: TGTGCCAGCAGCCCGTTAGCGGGAGGGGAGTACTTC; CDR3 protein: CASSPLAGGEYF
V gene: TRBV5-1; J gene: TRBJ2-1; clone size: -; D gene: TRBD1; CDR3 DNA: TGCGCCAGCAGCCGGACAGGGGTACCCGGTGAGCAGTTCTTC; CDR3 protein: CASSRTGVPGEQFF
V gene: TRBV2; J gene: TRBJ1-2; clone size: -; D gene: TRBD1; CDR3 DNA: TGTGCCAGCAGTGACGTAATTCCACGGACAGGGAATGGCTACACCTTC; CDR3 protein: CASSDVIPRTGNGYTF
V gene: TRBV19; J gene: TRBJ1-5; clone size: -; D gene: -; CDR3 DNA: TGTGCCAGTAACAACGACGGTCCGGGTCAGCCCCAGCATTTT; CDR3 protein: CASNNDGPGQPQHF
V gene: TRBV7-3; J gene: TRBJ2-1; clone size: once; D gene: TRBD1; CDR3 DNA: TGTGCCAGCAGCTCCGACAGGGGGTCCTACAATGAGCAGTTCTTC; CDR3 protein: CASSSDRGSYNEQFF
V gene: TRBV4-1; J gene: TRBJ2-7; clone size: -; D gene: TRBD1; CDR3 DNA: TGCGCCAGCAGCCAAGGGGAACTAGGGGGCTTCTACGAGCAGTACTTC; CDR3 protein: CASSQGELGGFYEQYF
V gene: TRBV6-2/TRBV6-3; J gene: TRBJ1-5; clone size: -; D gene: TRBD1; CDR3 DNA: TGTGCCAGCAGTTTGGTACAGGGGGTCAATCAGCCCCAGCATTTT; CDR3 protein: CASSLVQGVNQPQHF